This TCR beta chain was recorded in a study of shared clonotypes between healthy human individuals. Study-level results: Sampling used blood alone; tissue repertoires probably differ. The study found lower generation probabilities in non-shared clonotypes than in those shared by all four donors.

In regard to this clone: No antigen is known for it.

DNA at 150 to 250 ng, around 30,000 T cell genomes, went into sorted-subset replicate PCRs. Produced via immunoSEQ multiplex PCR; TCRdb's table is partial and in-frame only. The repertoire holds 330,000 or so clones, about 73% seen once, with more than 9% in the top ten. V was clipped by 3 bases and J by 4 bases, with 9 bases between them. This CDR3 contains 12 residues. The germline V gene has CDR1 SQVTM and CDR2 ANQGSEA. Sequencing used memory CD4+ T cells sorted from blood. Subset defined: CD45RA-negative fraction. This sequence originates from a man younger than 45 in good health. The V call is TRBV29-1, the J call TRBJ1-1; no reliable D call. The CDR3 DNA follows: TGCAGCGTTGAGGACGGTGGCACTGAAGCTTTCTTT. It codes for CSVEDGGTEAFF. Using reference TRBV29-1 and TRBJ1-1 for the parts outside the CDR3, the full variable domain is SAVISQKPSRDICQRGTSLTIQCQVDSQVTMMFWYRQQPGQSLTLIATANQGSEATYESGFVIDKFPISRPNLTFSTLTVSNMSPEDSSIYLCSVEDGGTEAFFGQGTRLTVV.